This T cell receptor (beta chain) was retrieved from a study of early T cells in non-severe SARS-CoV-2 infection. For the study at large: Chains were not paired, and sequencing was done on bulk RNA from unsorted whole blood.

This clonotype occurred many times. The antigen remains unidentified. Overall study results and limits: Matching with VDJdb favored anti-spike CD8 responses (missing private and CD4 specificities).

The TCR library protocol was used to attach unique molecular identifiers. These identifiers were attached to individual cDNA molecules. TCRdb itself ran the 5' RACE reads through MiXCR, one entry per CDR3 protein. The sample holds about 45,000 distinct CDR3 sequences, around a tenth seen once. The V gene lost 5 bases and the J gene lost 9 bases, with 13 bases spanning the gap. CDR3 length equals 12 residues. Per germline, CDR1 KGHDR and CDR2 SFDVKD. The sequence derives from an adult who was a healthcare worker with PCR-confirmed SARS-CoV-2 infection or an uninfected control (not recorded which). This rearrangement joins TRBV24-1 to TRBJ2-7; weak D call: TRBD2 (6 bases). The source material was whole blood. Here the CDR3 DNA reads TGTGCCACCAGTGGAGGCGGGAACGGGCAGTACTTC. This encodes CATSGGGNGQYF.